This T cell receptor beta chain was recovered during a study of T cell responses to AZD1222 COVID-19 vaccine. Study-wide background: Pooling covered second doses at about 4 or about 12 weeks.

The CDR3 consists of 15 residues. With 6 bases removed from V and 0 bases from J, the gap between germline ends came to 12 bases. Germline V gene data show CDR1 as SNHLY and CDR2 as FYNNEI. Findings and limits, study-wide: Repertoires were obtained only post-peak T cell response.

This table comes from immunoSEQ multiplex PCR, and its TCRdb copy is limited to in-frame clones, with some not included. The top ten hold around 2.8% of the sample, which has under 95,000 clones, under 95% seen once. Turning to this clone: Its antigen is currently unknown.

The sequencing here drew on peripheral blood, taken on day 0 of AZD1222 vaccination. The sequence derives from an adult in good health. The V and J genes are TRBV2 and TRBJ2-1; weak D call: TRBD2 (6 bases). CDR3 sequence: CASSRGTVSYNEQFF. CDR3 in DNA: TGTGCCAGCAGCCGGGGGACTGTCTCCTACAATGAGCAGTTCTTC.